This TCR beta chain was sequenced for a study of T cell responses to AZD1222 COVID-19 vaccine. Produced via immunoSEQ multiplex PCR; TCRdb's table is partial and in-frame only. This repertoire shows under 150,000 clones, around 91% found once; its top ten account for 4% to 6%. The CDR3 runs to 14 residues. Germline V gene lookup returns CDR1 SEHNR and CDR2 FQNEAQ (reference sequence). V was pared by 3 bases and J by 6 bases, with 11 bases between. This clone was seen only a few times. V is TRBV7-9 and J is TRBJ2-2, with D possibly matching TRBD1 (5 bases). The sequenced sample was peripheral blood, obtained on day 0 of AZD1222 vaccination. This TCR derives from an adult in good health. The CDR3 loop reads CASSLSGQPGELFF. CDR3 bases: TGTGCCAGCAGCTTGTCAGGGCAGCCCGGGGAGCTGTTTTTT.